One sample yielded the 19 T cell receptor beta chains listed below, sequenced in a study of vaccination and CD4 T cells after COVID-19. These receptors' targets are unknown. The study sequenced cultured CD4+ T cell DNA using the Oncomine TCR Beta short-read assay. MiXCR, run by TCRdb on the PCR reads, gives a single entry per CDR3 protein. In the table there are about 19,000 distinct CDR3 sequences, less than 50% of which are singletons. Sample treatment: approximately nine-day PBMC culture with coronavirus spike peptide pools or control peptides (ViraFEST assay). Specimen: CD4+ T cells from blood, cultured in vitro, collected after SARS-CoV-2 vaccination. These receptor sequences come from a human donor who had recovered from COVID-19.

About this clonotype itself: A junction end diverges from the germline sequence, so it may reflect a read error. This chain links TRBV6-1 with TRBJ1-6; D possibly corresponds to TRBD1 (5 bases). The CDR3 length is 15 residues. The germline CDR1 and CDR2 sequences are MNHNS and SASEGT. Written as DNA, the CDR3 is TGTGTCAGCAGTACCGGGACGGCGGGCGGATCACCCCTCCACTTT. The encoded protein is CVSSTGTAGGSPLHF.

The V and J genes are TRBV7-2 and TRBJ1-3; the D gene is possibly TRBD1 (5 bases). The CDR3 extends over 17 amino acids. The germline V gene encodes CDR1 SGHTA and CDR2 FQGNSA. Trimming cost V 4 bases and J 0 bases, with 16 bases left between them. In DNA form, the CDR3 reads TGTGCCAGCAGCTCCCATAACCCAGGGATCTCTGGAAACACCATATATTTT. It is translated as CASSSHNPGISGNTIYF.

This chain uses TRBV5-1 with TRBJ2-3; 7 positions match TRBD2. With 4 bases clipped from V and 0 bases from J, the junction kept 11 bases outside the gene matches. CDR3 length: 17 amino acids. Per germline, CDR1 SGHRS and CDR2 YFSETQ. This CDR3 is CASSLLGGDGSTDTQYF. CDR3 bases: TGCGCCAGCAGCCTTCTGGGGGGGGACGGGAGCACAGATACGCAGTATTTT.

This chain uses TRBV20-1 with TRBJ1-1; D might be TRBD1 (5 bases). Germline CDR1 is DFQATT and CDR2 is SNEGSKA (reference sequence). The CDR3 spans 12 residues. The ends were cut back, 6 bases at V and 3 bases at J, with 11 bases in the middle. The chain's CDR3 is CSAIGEDTEAFF. In nucleotides, the CDR3 is TGCAGTGCCATAGGGGAGGACACTGAAGCTTTCTTT.

This clonotype was observed a few times. The CDR3 sequence is CASSYSEWIYTQYF. Here the CDR3 DNA reads TGTGCCAGCAGTTACTCGGAATGGATTTATACGCAGTATTTT. The V and J genes are TRBV6-5 and TRBJ2-3; no firm D call. In germline, CDR1 is MNHEY, CDR2 SVGAGI. The CDR3 contains 14 residues. V lost 0 bases, J lost 7 bases, and 11 bases lay in between.

V gene TRBV27 combines with J gene TRBJ1-2, with TRBD1 as a possible D gene (6 bases). The V and J ends lost 5 bases and 7 bases respectively, with 14 bases between them. Germline assignment: CDR1 MNHEY and CDR2 SMNVEV (reference sequence). This CDR3 is built from 13 residues. CDR3 sequence: CASSNQGSAGYTF. The CDR3 region has the DNA TGTGCCAGCAGTAATCAGGGGTCGGCTGGCTACACCTTC.

The V gene is TRBV7-8, the J gene TRBJ2-7; D may be TRBD2 (6 bases). This CDR3 spans 14 amino acids. Per the germline V gene, CDR1 is SGHVS and CDR2 is FQNEAQ. V lost 3 bases and J 3 bases, leaving 12 bases between the germline ends. CDR3 protein: CASSFDSGHYEQYF. Here the CDR3 DNA reads TGTGCCAGCAGCTTTGATAGCGGACACTACGAGCAGTACTTC.

This clonotype was picked up a small number of times. V is TRBV20-1 and J is TRBJ2-3, with 9 bases that match TRBD1. The CDR3 length is 13 residues. Germline CDR1 is DFQATT and CDR2 is SNEGSKA (reference sequence). Losses at the gene ends were 6 bases for V and 6 bases for J; bases not matched to a gene: 7. CDR3 coding DNA: TGCAGTGCCCTACAGGGGGCAGGGGATACGCAGTATTTT. This encodes CSALQGAGDTQYF.

The chain has TRBV6-2 or TRBV6-3 and TRBJ2-5, with D unresolved. Trimming cost V 4 bases and J 7 bases, with 7 bases left between them. Looked up from germline, CDR1 is MNHEY and CDR2 is SVGEGT. CDR3 length: 11 residues. This CDR3 reads CASSLGGTQYF. The CDR3 bases are TGTGCCAGCAGTTTGGGTGGGACCCAGTACTTC.

This clonotype was seen a handful of times. V usage is TRBV28 and J usage is TRBJ1-2; D unresolved. CDR3 length: 13 residues. Per the germline V gene, CDR1 is MDHEN and CDR2 is SYDVKM. V shed 8 bases and J shed 3 bases, with 13 bases lying between them. The CDR3 nucleotides read TGTGCCAGCTCCCCACGAGATTACTATGGCTACACCTTC. Protein product: CASSPRDYYGYTF.

J is TRBJ1-6 and V is TRBV19; 7 bases fit TRBD1. CDR1 and CDR2 (germline): LNHDA, SQIVND (reference sequence). The CDR3 contains 13 residues. V shed 5 bases and J 8 bases; nucleotides not matched to a gene: 3. DNA for the CDR3: TGTGCCAGTAGTCCAGACAGGGATTCACCCCTCCACTTT. This sequence encodes CASSPDRDSPLHF.

This clonotype was observed a handful of times. The CDR3 loop reads CSAPDAGSPGVAEAFF. The CDR3 DNA follows: TGCAGTGCCCCCGATGCGGGGTCTCCGGGTGTCGCTGAAGCTTTCTTT. V gene TRBV20-1 combines with J gene TRBJ1-1; D is unclear. The V and J ends lost 6 bases and 6 bases respectively, with 26 bases between them. Germline V lookup: CDR1 DFQATT, CDR2 SNEGSKA (reference sequence). The CDR3 has 16 residues.

This chain uses TRBV6-1 with TRBJ2-7, with D tentatively TRBD2 (5 bases). The CDR3 spans 13 residues. Trimming stripped 6 bases from V and 6 bases from J, with 15 bases between. Germline assignment: CDR1 MNHNS and CDR2 SASEGT. Here the CDR3 DNA reads TGTGCCAGCAGGACGGACTGGGTCTCCGAGCAGTACTTC. Translating gives CASRTDWVSEQYF.

This clonotype was picked up a small number of times. The gene calls are TRBV5-4 and TRBJ2-5; TRBD2 agrees at 9 bases. Losses at the gene ends were 7 bases for V and 5 bases for J; bases not matched to a gene: 12. Germline V lookup: CDR1 SGHNT, CDR2 YYREEE (reference sequence). There are 15 residues in the CDR3. This CDR3 is CASSMASGARETQYF. The CDR3 nucleotides are TGTGCCAGCTCCATGGCTAGCGGGGCGCGGGAGACCCAGTACTTC.

This clonotype was seen a few times. A read error may account for a junction end that differs from germline. The chain is built from TRBV20-1 and TRBJ1-2, with D tentatively TRBD1 (5 bases). The CDR3 is 8 amino acids. Germline lookup yields CDR1 DFQATT and CDR2 SNEGSKA (reference sequence). CDR3 loop: CSVKQVSF. CDR3 bases: TGCAGTGTTAAACAGGTTTCCTTC.

The CDR3 here is CAWSVERDSPLHF. CDR3 bases: TGTGCCTGGAGTGTAGAAAGGGACTCACCCCTCCACTTT. V usage is TRBV30 and J usage is TRBJ1-6; TRBD1 might be the D (5 bases). V was cut by 0 bases and J by 10 bases, with 10 bases left in between. Looked up from germline, CDR1 is GTSNPN and CDR2 is SVGIG (reference sequence). The CDR3 loop spans 13 amino acids.

This clonotype was counted only a few times. This chain joins TRBV6-2 or TRBV6-3 and TRBJ2-7; no clear D. There are 13 residues in the CDR3. Germline lookup yields CDR1 MNHEY and CDR2 SVGEGT. Trimming took off 5 bases at V and 5 bases at J, with 13 bases between the two ends. The CDR3 bases are TGTGCCAGCAGTCCTCAGGTCCTCCACGAGCAGTACTTC. Its protein product is CASSPQVLHEQYF.

The chain joins TRBV28 to TRBJ1-6; D ambiguous. Germline-derived CDR1 and CDR2 are MDHEN and SYDVKM. This CDR3 spans 14 amino acids. V was pared by 8 bases and J by 3 bases, with 11 bases between. The CDR3 nucleotides are TGTGCCAGCCTAGACGGACTCTATAATTCACCCCTCCACTTT. Translating gives CASLDGLYNSPLHF.

J is TRBJ2-5 and V is TRBV12-3 or TRBV12-4; a possible D gene is TRBD1 (6 bases). V lost 2 bases and J lost 5, with 18 bases in between. The CDR3 loop spans 16 amino acids. CDR3 DNA sequence: TGTGCCAGCAGTTTATCTGGCAGGGGAGCTGGGGAGACCCAGTACTTC. Its protein product is CASSLSGRGAGETQYF.